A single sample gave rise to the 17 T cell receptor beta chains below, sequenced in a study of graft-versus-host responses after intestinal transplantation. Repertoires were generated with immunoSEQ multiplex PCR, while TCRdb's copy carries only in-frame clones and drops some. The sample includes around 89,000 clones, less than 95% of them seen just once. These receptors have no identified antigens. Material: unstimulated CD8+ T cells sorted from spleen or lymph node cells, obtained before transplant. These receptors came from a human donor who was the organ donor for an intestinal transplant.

CDR3 DNA sequence: TGTGCCAGTAGTATAATCCCAGGGTCTGGCACAGATACGCAGTATTTT. This gives the protein CASSIIPGSGTDTQYF. The rearrangement joins TRBV19 to TRBJ2-3; possible D gene TRBD1, 5 bases. Trimming removed 2 bases from V and 1 base from J, with 13 bases in between. The CDR3 contains 16 residues. The V gene's germline CDR1 is LNHDA and CDR2 SQIVND (reference sequence).

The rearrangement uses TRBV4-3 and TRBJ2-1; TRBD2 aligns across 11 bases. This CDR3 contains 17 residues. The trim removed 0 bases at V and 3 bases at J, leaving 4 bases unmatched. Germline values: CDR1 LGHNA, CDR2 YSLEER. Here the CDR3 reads CASSQDRLAGGYNEQFF. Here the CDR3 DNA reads TGCGCCAGCAGCCAAGATCGGCTAGCGGGGGGCTACAATGAGCAGTTCTTC.

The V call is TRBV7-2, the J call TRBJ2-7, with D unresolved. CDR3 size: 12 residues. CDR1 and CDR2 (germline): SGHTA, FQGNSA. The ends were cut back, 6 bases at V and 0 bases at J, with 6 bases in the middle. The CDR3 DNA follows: TGTGCCAGCAGTCGGGTCTCCTACGAGCAGTACTTC. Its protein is CASSRVSYEQYF.

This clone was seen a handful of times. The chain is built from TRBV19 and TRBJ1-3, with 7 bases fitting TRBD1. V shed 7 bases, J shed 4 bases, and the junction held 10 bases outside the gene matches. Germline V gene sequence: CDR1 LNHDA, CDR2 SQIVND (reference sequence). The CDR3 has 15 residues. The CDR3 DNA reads TGTGCCAGTACGGACAGGAGCGAACTCGGAAACACCATATATTTT. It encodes CASTDRSELGNTIYF.

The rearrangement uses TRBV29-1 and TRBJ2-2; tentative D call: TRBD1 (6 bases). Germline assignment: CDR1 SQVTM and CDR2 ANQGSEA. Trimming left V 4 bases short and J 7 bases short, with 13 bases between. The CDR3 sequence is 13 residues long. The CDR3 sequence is CSVASGQLGELFF. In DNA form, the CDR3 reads TGCAGCGTTGCGTCGGGACAACTCGGGGAGCTGTTTTTT.

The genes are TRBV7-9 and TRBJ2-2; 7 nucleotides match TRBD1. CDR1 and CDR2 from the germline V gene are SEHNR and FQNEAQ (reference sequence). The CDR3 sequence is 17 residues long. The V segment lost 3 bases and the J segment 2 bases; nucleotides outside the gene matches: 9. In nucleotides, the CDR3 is TGTGCCAGCAGCTTCCCCCCCGGGACAGATAACACCGGGGAGCTGTTTTTT. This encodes CASSFPPGTDNTGELFF.

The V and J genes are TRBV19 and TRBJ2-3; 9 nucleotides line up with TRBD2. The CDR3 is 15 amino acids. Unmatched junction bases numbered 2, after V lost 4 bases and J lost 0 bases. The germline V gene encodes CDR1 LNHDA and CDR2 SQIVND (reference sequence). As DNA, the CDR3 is TGTGCCAGTAGTAGACTAGCGGATAGCACAGATACGCAGTATTTT. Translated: CASSRLADSTDTQYF.

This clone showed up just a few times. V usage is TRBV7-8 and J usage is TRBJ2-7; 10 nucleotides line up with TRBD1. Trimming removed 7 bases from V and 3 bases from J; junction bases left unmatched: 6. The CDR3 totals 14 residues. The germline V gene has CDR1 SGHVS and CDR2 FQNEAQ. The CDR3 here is CASTLGQGDYEQYF. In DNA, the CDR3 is TGTGCCAGCACCCTCGGACAGGGGGACTACGAGCAGTACTTC. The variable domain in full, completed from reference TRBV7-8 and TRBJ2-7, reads GAGVSQSPRYKVAKRGQDVALRCDPISGHVSLFWYQQALGQGPEFLTYFQNEAQLDKSGLPSDRFFAERPEGSVSTLKIQRTQQEDSAVYLCASTLGQGDYEQYFGPGTRLTVT.

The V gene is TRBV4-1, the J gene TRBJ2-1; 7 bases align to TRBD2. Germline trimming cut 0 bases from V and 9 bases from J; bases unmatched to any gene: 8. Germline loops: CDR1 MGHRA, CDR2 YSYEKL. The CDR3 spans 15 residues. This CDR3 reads CASSQERTGGTEQFF. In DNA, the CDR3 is TGCGCCAGCAGCCAAGAGAGGACCGGGGGGACTGAGCAGTTCTTC.

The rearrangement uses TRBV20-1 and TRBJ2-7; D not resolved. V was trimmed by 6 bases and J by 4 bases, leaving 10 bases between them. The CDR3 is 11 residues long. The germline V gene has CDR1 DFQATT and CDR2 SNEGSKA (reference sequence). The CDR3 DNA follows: TGCAGTGCCCCCGTCCCTTACGAGCAGTACTTC. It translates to CSAPVPYEQYF.

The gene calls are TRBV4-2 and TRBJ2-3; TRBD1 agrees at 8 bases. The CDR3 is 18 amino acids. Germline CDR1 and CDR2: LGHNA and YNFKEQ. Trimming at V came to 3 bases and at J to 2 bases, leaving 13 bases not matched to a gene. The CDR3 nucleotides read TGTGCCAGCAGCCAGACGTTCGCCGGGACAGGCTACACAGATACGCAGTATTTT. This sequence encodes CASSQTFAGTGYTDTQYF.

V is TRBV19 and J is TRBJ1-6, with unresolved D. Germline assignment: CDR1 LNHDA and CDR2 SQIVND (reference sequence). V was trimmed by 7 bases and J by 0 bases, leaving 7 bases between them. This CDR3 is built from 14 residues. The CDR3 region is CASMPSSYNSPLHF. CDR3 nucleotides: TGTGCCAGTATGCCGAGCTCCTATAATTCACCCCTCCACTTT.

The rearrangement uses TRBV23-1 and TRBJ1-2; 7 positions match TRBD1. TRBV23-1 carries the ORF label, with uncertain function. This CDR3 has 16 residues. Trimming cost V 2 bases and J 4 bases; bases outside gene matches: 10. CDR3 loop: CASSQHLQGLSYGYTF. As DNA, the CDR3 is TGCGCCAGCAGTCAACACCTACAGGGGCTGAGCTATGGCTACACCTTC.

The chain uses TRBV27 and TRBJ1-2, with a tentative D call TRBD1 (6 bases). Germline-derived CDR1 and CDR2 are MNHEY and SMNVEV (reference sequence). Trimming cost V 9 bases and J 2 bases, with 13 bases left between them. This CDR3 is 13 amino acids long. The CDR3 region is CASFGGANYGYTF. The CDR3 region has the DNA TGTGCCAGTTTCGGGGGGGCGAACTATGGCTACACCTTC.

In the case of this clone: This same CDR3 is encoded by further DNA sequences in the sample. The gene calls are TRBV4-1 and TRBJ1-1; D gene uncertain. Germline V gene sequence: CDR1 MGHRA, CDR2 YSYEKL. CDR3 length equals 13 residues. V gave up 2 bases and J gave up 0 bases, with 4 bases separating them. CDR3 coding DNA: TGCGCCAGCAGCCAATCTCTGAACACTGAAGCTTTCTTT. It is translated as CASSQSLNTEAFF.

The CDR3 reads CASSLEGLHGETQYF. The CDR3 nucleotides are TGTGCCAGCAGCTTAGAAGGACTACATGGGGAGACCCAGTACTTC. The chain is built from TRBV7-2 and TRBJ2-5; tentative D call: TRBD2 (6 bases). Germline CDR1 reads SGHTA; CDR2 reads FQGNSA. Deletions cut 1 base from V and 5 bases from J, with 14 bases between. The CDR3 length is 15 residues.

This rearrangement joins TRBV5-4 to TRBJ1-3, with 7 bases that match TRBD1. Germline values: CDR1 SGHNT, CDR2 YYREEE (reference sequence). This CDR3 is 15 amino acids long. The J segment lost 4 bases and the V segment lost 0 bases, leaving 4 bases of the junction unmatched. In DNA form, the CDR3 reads TGTGCCAGCAGCTTGGACAGGGGATCCGGAAACACCATATATTTT. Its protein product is CASSLDRGSGNTIYF.